The TCR beta chain under discussion was sequenced for a study of blood T cell repertoires in COVID-19 (dated by TCRdb to 2020 to 2022). Regarding the complete study: The collaborator samples originated in the United States, Italy and Spain and spanned the acute and convalescent phases of COVID-19. The material from the prospective study consisted of cDNA or gDNA derived from T cells, B-cell-depleted T cells, or PBMCs. Deeply sampled blood TCRbeta repertoires from subjects exposed to, actively infected with, or recovered from COVID-19 were included in the dataset. The repertoires were released in a freely available public database intended as a resource for research on the immune response to SARS-CoV-2. Samples were obtained from the ongoing ImmuneRACE study (first 160 participants) and from 1,254 subjects provided by 6 global collaborators. A de-identified subject ID, COVID-19 status, age in years and sex were almost always included in the sample metadata. Where available, HLA class I and class II types were taken from metadata supplied by the sample provider and were not determined by assay-based typing.

Participants in the prospective study were enrolled through a virtual design, were aged about 18 to 90 years, and lived in roughly 24 United States geographic areas. In the prospective study, cohorts were assigned on the basis of participant-reported clinical history obtained from a screening survey and a study questionnaire. Each participant in the prospective study had whole blood, serum and a nasopharyngeal or oropharyngeal swab collected by mobile phlebotomists. Additional blood draws and questionnaires over an approximately two-month period could optionally be provided by prospective study participants. Prospective study blood samples were shipped either frozen or at room temperature before DNA extraction. Comment on this clone: No cognate antigen has been identified for it. No much larger clone is present one base from it, and per-base qualities are unavailable.

TCRbeta CDR3 regions were amplified from genomic DNA by means of the immunoSEQ Assay, a bias-controlled multiplex PCR. Regarding the original processing steps: The number of nucleated cells in each sample was estimated from the amplification of reference gene primers within the assay. Sequence reads were collapsed and filtered to measure the absolute abundance of every unique TCRbeta CDR3 rearrangement. For each sample, productive Simpson clonality was calculated as the square root of Simpson's diversity index across productive rearrangements. Sourced from immuneACCESS, this table was stored by TCRdb with only in-frame sequences that have V and J called. A share of the clones is absent; for the studies checked, an unresolved V gene accounts for under half, and the remainder has no known explanation. V and J calls and clone size are as listed in that table; D and trimming were resolved from the DNA. This sample comprises hundreds of thousands of clones, around nine tenths of them detected only once. The leading ten clones occupy less than 4.5% of the sample.

Broader findings and caveats from the paper: How much clinical and demographic metadata was included differed by source and by participant, and the metadata was provided uncurated.

From cysteine to phenylalanine, the CDR3 is 14 amino acids long. Left in the record is the CDR3 DNA by itself, 42 bases read in frame from the first base. Based on the germline V gene, the CDR1 and CDR2 sequences are SGDLS and YYNGEE. Here V drops 4 bases and J drops 4 bases, and the junction holds 7 bases not matched to any gene. The clonotype originates from a woman aged 25 to 39 with acute COVID-19. The sequence links TRBV9 to TRBJ2-7, with TRBD1 matching 8 junction bases. The specimen was PBMCs or T cells enriched from blood (not recorded which). The nucleotide sequence reads as follows: TGTGCCAGCAGCTCCCGGGACAGGACATACGAGCAGTACTTC. Translated, this is CASSSRDRTYEQYF.